This section outlines one TCR beta chain sequence together with its context. TCRdb keeps only in-frame clones here, not all; method: immunoSEQ multiplex PCR. The table has some 73,000 clones, 85% to 95% seen once. These data are taken from a study of T cell changes during pregnancy in multiple sclerosis. There are 17 residues in the CDR3. The V gene's germline CDR1 is SNHLY and CDR2 FYNNEI. J gave up 7 bases and V 6 bases, and 18 bases lay outside the gene matches. The source is a female donor in good health, enrolled as a control in a pregnancy study. Sequences were derived from peripheral blood, sampled in the third trimester of pregnancy. The chain employs TRBV2 and TRBJ2-1; 7 bases match TRBD2. The CDR3 DNA is TGTGCCAGCAGAGAGGGGAGGGGACGGGGGGAGGATAATGAGCAGTTCTTC. It translates to CASREGRGRGEDNEQFF.